This T cell receptor (beta chain) was retrieved from a study of cytomegalovirus exposure and HLA in healthy donors. The V and J ends lost 3 bases and 6 bases, in that order; junction bases with no gene match: 4. The CDR3 runs to 13 residues. Germline CDR1 LNHDA, CDR2 SQIVND (reference sequence). PCR employed 60 Vbeta and 13 Jbeta primers. Method: immunoSEQ multiplex PCR; TCRdb's copy keeps in-frame clones and lacks some. The table records more than 55,000 clones, 83% of them present only once. Overall study results and limits: As a later analysis showed, a missense DCLRE1C variant was linked to trimming of TCR beta V- and J-genes. Most TCR beta V segments were productive about 87% or about 30% of the time in an earlier analysis. Relative to the roughly 700-donor mean, N-insertions were reportedly fewer in an Asian-associated ancestry cluster in a later analysis. Sequencing artifact likely explains a cluster of highly shared sequence variants.

On this clone: Its target is unknown.

The chain uses TRBV19 and TRBJ2-7; 8 bases match TRBD1. The source is a man aged 25 to 40 in good health and CMV-seronegative. Sequencing was done on a sample of PBMCs. The CDR3 DNA follows: TGTGCCAGTAGTATCACAGGGGGAGGCGAGCAGTACTTC. Protein sequence: CASSITGGGEQYF.